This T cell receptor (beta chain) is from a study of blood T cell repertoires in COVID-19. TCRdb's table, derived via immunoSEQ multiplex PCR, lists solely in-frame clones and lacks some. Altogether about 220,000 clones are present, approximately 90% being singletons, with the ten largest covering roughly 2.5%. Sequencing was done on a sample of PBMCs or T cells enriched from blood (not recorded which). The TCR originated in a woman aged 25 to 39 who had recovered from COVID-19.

As DNA, the CDR3 is TGTGCCAGTAGTCGTATGGGGACAGGACTCACCCCTATGCGCTACACCTTC. This encodes CASSRMGTGLTPMRYTF. This chain uses TRBV19 with TRBJ1-2; 8 positions match TRBD1. The germline gives CDR1 LNHDA, CDR2 SQIVND (reference sequence). The length of the CDR3 is 17 residues. The V gene end was trimmed by 5 bases and the J gene end by 9 bases; junction bases not matched to a gene: 20.